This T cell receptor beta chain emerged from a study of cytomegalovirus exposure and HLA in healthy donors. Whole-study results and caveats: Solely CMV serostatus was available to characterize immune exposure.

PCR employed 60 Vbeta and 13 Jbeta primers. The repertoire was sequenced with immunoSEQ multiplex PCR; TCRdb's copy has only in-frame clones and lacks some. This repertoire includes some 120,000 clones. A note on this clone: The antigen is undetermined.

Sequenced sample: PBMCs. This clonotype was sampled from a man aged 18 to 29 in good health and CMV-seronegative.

In DNA form, the CDR3 reads TGTGCCAGCAGTTACAGGGGGCATAGTGAAGCTTTCTTT. It is translated as CASSYRGHSEAFF. The chain employs TRBV6-5 and TRBJ1-1; 7 bases match TRBD1. Germline CDR1 is MNHEY and CDR2 is SVGAGI. The junction had 4 bases not matched to a gene; V was cut back by 2 bases and J by 7 bases. CDR3 length: 13 amino acids.